This T cell receptor beta chain was obtained from a study of CD8+CD57+ T cells in acquired aplastic anemia. Turning to the study itself: Isolated CD4+ and CD8+ cells, once sorted, yielded DNA averaging about 3.2 ug. General observations from the study: No significant difference in CD8+ Simpson's diversity was found between patients and controls.

The CDR3 sequence is 15 residues long. Germline assignment: CDR1 LNHNV and CDR2 YYDKDF (reference sequence). Trimming left V 3 bases short and J 4 bases short, with 14 bases between. Genomic DNA, the template, was used for profiling of the TCR beta VDJ and CDR3. Using its own MiXCR run on the reads, TCRdb lists one record per CDR3 protein. The repertoire has about 200,000 distinct CDR3 sequences, about 60% of them found once; the top ten carry 58%. For sequencing, patients were chosen who had shown expansion of CD8+CD57+ cells by flow cytometry. With no exception, the patients had severe acquired aplastic anemia. This clonotype appeared a few times. Its specificity is not known.

The receptor comes from a human donor with aplastic anemia. This chain links TRBV15 with TRBJ2-3; maybe TRBD2 (6 bases). The sequenced sample consisted of sorted CD4+, CD8+, or CD8+CD57+ T cells (not recorded which) from PBMCs. The CDR3 bases are TGTGCCACCAGCAGGTCTGGTAGGGAGGCAGATACGCAGTATTTT. Protein sequence: CATSRSGREADTQYF.